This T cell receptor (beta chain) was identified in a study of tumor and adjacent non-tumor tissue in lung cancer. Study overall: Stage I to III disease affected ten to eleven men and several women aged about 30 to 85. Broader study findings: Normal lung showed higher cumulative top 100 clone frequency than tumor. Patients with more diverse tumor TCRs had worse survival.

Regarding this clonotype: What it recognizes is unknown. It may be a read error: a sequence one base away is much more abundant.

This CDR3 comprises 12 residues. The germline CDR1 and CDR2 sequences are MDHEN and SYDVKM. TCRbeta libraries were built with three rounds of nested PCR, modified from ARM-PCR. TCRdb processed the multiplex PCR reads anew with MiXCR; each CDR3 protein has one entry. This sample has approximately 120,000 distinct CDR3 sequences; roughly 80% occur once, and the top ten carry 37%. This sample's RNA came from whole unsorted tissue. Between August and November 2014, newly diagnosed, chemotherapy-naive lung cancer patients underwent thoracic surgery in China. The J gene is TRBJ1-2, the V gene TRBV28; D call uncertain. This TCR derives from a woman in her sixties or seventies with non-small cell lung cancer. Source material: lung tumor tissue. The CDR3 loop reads CASGPPWYVYTF. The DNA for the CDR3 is TGTGCCAGCGGCCCACCTTGGTATGTCTACACCTTC.